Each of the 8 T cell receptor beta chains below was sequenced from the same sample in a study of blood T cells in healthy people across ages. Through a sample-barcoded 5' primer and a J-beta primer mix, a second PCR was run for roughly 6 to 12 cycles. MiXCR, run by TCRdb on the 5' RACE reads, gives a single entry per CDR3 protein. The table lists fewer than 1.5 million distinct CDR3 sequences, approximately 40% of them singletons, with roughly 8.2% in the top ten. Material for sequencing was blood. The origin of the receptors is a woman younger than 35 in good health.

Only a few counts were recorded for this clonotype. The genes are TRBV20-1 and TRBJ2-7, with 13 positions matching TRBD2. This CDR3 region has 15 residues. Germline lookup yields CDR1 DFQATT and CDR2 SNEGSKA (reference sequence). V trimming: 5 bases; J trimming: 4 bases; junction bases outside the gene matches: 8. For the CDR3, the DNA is TGCAGTGCTTCGACTAGCGGGAGGATCAGTTACGAGCAGTACTTC. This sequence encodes CSASTSGRISYEQYF.

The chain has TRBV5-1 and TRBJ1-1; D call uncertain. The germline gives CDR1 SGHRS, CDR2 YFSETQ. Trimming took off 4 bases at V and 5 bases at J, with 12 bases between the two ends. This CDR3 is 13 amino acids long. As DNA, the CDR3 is TGCGCCAGCAGCGTGGGGAGTAGGACTGAAGCTTTCTTT. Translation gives CASSVGSRTEAFF.

CDR3 DNA sequence: TGCGCCAGCAGCTTTTGGCAGGGAACCTACGAGCAGTACTTC. This codes for CASSFWQGTYEQYF. The V gene is TRBV5-1, the J gene TRBJ2-7; the D gene is possibly TRBD1 (5 bases). Trimming removed 2 bases from V and 2 bases from J, with 11 bases in between. Germline lookup yields CDR1 SGHRS and CDR2 YFSETQ. CDR3 length equals 14 residues.

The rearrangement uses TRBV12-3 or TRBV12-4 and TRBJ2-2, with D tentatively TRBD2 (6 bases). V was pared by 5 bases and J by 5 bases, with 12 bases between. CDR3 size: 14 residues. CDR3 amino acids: CASSSGLDTGELFF. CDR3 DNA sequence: TGTGCCAGCAGTAGCGGGTTAGATACCGGGGAGCTGTTTTTT.

The chain's CDR3 is CASSQDRTHQETQYF. The DNA of the CDR3 is TGTGCCAGCAGCCAAGATCGAACCCACCAAGAGACCCAGTACTTC. The gene calls are TRBV4-2 and TRBJ2-5; D remains ambiguous. The CDR3 runs to 15 residues. Germline CDR1 is LGHNA and CDR2 is YNFKEQ. V dropped 0 bases and J dropped 0 bases, with 8 bases sitting between them.

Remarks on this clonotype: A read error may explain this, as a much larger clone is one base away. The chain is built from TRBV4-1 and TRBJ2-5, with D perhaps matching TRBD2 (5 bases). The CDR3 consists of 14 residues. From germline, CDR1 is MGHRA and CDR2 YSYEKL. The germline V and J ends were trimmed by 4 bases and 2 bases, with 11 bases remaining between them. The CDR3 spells CASSRGPCQETQYF. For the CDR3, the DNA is TGCGCCAGCAGCCGAGGGCCGTGTCAAGAGACCCAGTACTTC.

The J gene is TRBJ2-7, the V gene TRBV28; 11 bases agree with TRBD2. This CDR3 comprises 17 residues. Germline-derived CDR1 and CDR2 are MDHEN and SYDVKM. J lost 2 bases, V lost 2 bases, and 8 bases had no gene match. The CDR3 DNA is TGTGCCAGCAGTTTAGCTAGCGGGGGGCCTAATCCCTACGAGCAGTACTTC. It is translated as CASSLASGGPNPYEQYF.

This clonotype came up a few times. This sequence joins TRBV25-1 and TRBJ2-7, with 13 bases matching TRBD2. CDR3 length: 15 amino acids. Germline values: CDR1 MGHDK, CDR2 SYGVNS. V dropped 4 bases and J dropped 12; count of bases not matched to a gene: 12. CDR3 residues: CASSATTSGRGLRYF. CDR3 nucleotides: TGTGCCAGCAGTGCAACAACTAGCGGGAGGGGACTAAGGTACTTC.